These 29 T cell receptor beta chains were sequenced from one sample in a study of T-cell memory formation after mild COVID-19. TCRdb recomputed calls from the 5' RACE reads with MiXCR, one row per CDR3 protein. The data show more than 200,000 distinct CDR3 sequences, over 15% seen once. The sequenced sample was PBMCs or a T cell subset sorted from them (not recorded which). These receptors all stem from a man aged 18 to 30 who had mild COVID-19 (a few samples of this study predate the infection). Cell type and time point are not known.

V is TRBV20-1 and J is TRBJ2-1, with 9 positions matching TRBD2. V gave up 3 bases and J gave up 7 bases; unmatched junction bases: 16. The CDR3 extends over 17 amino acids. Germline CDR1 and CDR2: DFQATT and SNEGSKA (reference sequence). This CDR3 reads CSASSGGRTPRGNEQFF. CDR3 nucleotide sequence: TGCAGTGCTAGTAGCGGGGGCCGCACCCCCCGGGGGAATGAGCAGTTCTTC.

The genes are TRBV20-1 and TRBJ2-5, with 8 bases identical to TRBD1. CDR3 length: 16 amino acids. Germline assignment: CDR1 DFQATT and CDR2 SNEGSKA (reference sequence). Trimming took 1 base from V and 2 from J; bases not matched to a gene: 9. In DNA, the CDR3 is TGCAGTGCTAGAGCCTTAGACAGGGGTGGACAAGAGACCCAGTACTTC. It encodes CSARALDRGGQETQYF.

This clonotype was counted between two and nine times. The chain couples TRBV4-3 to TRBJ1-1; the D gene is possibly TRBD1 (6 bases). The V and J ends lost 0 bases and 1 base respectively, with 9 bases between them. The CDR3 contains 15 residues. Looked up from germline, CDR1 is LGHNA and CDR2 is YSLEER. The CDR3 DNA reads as TGCGCCAGCAGCCAAGATGGACAGAGGAACACTGAAGCTTTCTTT. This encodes CASSQDGQRNTEAFF.

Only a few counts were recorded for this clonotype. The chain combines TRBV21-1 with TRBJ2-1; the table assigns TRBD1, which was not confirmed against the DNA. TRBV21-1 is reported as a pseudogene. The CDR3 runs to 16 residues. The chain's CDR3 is CASSKGPPPRYNEQFF. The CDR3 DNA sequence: TGTGCCAGCAGCAAAGGTCCCCCGCCGAGATACAATGAGCAGTTCTTC.

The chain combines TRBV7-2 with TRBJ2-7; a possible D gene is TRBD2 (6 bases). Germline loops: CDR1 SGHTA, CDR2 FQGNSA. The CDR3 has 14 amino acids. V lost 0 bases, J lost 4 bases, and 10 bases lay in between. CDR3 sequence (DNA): TGTGCCAGCAGCTTAGCCACTCGGGGGTACGAGCAGTACTTC. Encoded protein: CASSLATRGYEQYF.

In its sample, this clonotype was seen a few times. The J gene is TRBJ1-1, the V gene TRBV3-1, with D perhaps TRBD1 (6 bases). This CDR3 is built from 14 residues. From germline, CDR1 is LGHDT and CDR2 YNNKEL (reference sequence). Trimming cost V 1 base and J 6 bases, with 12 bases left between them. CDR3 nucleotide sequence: TGTGCCAGCAGCCAAGCCGTTCAGGGGTCTGAAGCTTTCTTT. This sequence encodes CASSQAVQGSEAFF.

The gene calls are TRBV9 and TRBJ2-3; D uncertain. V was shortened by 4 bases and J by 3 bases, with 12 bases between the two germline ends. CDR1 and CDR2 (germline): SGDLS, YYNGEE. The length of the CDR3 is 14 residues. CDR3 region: CASSPTSRTDTQYF. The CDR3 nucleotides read TGTGCCAGCAGCCCCACTTCTAGGACAGATACGCAGTATTTT.

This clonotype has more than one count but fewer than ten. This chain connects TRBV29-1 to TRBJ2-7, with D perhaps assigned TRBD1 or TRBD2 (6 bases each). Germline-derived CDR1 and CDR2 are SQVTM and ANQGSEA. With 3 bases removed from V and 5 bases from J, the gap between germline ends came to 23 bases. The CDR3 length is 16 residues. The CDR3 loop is CSVEGGRKGYSNEQYV. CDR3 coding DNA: TGCAGCGTTGAGGGGGGCAGAAAGGGGTATTCGAACGAGCAGTACGTC.

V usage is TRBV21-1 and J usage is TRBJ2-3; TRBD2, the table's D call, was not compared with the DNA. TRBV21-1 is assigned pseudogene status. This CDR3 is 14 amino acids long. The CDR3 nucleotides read TGTGCCACCCTCCGTCGGGTCCAAACAGATACGCAGTATTTT. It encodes CATLRRVQTDTQYF.

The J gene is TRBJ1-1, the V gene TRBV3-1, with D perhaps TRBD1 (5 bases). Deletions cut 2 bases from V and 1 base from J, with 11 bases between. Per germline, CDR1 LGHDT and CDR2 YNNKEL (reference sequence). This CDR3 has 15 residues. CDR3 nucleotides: TGTGCCAGCAGCCAATCATCAGGGAGGAACACTGAAGCTTTCTTT. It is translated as CASSQSSGRNTEAFF.

The CDR3 DNA follows: TGTGCCAGCAGTTTCCGCACGGGTAGCGGGACCCAGTACTTC. The encoded protein is CASSFRTGSGTQYF. The V and J genes are TRBV28 and TRBJ2-5, with D tentatively TRBD2 (6 bases). CDR1 MDHEN and CDR2 SYDVKM come from the germline V gene. The CDR3 is 14 residues long. Trimming took off 3 bases at V and 7 bases at J, with 15 bases between the two ends.

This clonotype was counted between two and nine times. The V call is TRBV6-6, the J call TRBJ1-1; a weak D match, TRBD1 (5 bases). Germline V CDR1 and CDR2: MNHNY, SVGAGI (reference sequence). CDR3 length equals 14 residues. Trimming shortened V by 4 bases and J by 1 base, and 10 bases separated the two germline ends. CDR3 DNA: TGTGCCAGCAGTTGGGGACCGACGAACACTGAAGCTTTCTTT. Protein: CASSWGPTNTEAFF.

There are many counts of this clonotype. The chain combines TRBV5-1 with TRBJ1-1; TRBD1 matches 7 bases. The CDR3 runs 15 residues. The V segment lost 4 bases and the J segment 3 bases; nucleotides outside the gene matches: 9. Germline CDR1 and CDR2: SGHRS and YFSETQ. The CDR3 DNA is TGCGCCAGCAGCCCCTTTACAGGGGAGGACACTGAAGCTTTCTTT. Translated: CASSPFTGEDTEAFF. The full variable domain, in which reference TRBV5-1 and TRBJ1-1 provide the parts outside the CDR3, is KAGVTQTPRYLIKTRGQQVTLSCSPISGHRSVSWYQQTPGQGLQFLFEYFSETQRNKGNFPGRFSGRQFSNSRSEMNVSTLELGDSALYLCASSPFTGEDTEAFFGQGTRLTVV.

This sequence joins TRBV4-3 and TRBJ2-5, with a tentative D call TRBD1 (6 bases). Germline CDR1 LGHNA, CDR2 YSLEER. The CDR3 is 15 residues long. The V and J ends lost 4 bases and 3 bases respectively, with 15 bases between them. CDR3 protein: CASSLLGNREETQYF. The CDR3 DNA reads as TGCGCCAGCAGCCTACTCGGGAACAGGGAAGAGACCCAGTACTTC.

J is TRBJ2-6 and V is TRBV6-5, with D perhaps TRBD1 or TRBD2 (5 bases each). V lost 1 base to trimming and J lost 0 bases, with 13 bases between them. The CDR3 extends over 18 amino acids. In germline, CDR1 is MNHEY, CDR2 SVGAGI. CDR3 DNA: TGTGCCAGCAGTTACTTCGGGGCGACGGGCTCTGGGGCCAACGTCCTGACTTTC. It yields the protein CASSYFGATGSGANVLTF.

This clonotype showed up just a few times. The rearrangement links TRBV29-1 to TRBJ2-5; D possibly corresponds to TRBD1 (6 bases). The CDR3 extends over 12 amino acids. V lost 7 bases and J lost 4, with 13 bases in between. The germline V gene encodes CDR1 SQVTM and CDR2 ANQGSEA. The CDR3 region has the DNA TGCAGCGGGAAGACAGGAGGAGAGACCCAGTACTTC. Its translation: CSGKTGGETQYF. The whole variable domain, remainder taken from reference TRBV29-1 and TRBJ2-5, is SAVISQKPSRDICQRGTSLTIQCQVDSQVTMMFWYRQQPGQSLTLIATANQGSEATYESGFVIDKFPISRPNLTFSTLTVSNMSPEDSSIYLCSGKTGGETQYFGPGTRLLVL.

CDR3 in DNA: TGCGCCAGCAGCCAATCCTACAGGGGGCTCAGCTCCTATAATTCACCCCTCCACTTT. This codes for CASSQSYRGLSSYNSPLHF. The chain is built from TRBV4-3 and TRBJ1-6; 9 positions agree with TRBD1. The CDR3 covers 19 residues. Germline V gene data show CDR1 as LGHNA and CDR2 as YSLEER. Trimming at V came to 2 bases and at J to 0 bases, leaving 8 bases not matched to a gene.

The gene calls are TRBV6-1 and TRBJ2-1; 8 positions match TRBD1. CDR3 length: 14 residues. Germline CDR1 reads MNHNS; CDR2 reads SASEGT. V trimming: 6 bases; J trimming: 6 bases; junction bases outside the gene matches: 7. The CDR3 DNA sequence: TGTGCCAGCAGAGCCGGGACAGGCCGCAATGAGCAGTTCTTC. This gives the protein CASRAGTGRNEQFF.

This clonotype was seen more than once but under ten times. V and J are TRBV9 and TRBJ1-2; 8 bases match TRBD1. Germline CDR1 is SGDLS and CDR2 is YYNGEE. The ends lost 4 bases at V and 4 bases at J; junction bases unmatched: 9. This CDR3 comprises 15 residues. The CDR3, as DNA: TGTGCCAGCAGCACACCCAGGGGGCGCGGCTATGGCTACACCTTC. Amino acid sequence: CASSTPRGRGYGYTF.

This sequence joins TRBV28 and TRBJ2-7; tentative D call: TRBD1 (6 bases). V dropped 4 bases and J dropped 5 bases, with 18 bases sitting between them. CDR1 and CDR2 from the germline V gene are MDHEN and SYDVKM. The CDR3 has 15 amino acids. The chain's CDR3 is CASSSPGHRWNEQYV. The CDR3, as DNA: TGTGCCAGCAGTTCACCGGGACACCGGTGGAACGAGCAGTACGTC.

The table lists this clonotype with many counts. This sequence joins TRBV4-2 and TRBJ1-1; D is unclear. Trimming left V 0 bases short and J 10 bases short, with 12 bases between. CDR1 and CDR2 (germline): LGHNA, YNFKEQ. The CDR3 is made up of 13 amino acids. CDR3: CASSQDSRARAFF. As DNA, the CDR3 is TGTGCCAGCAGCCAAGACAGTAGGGCGCGAGCTTTCTTT.

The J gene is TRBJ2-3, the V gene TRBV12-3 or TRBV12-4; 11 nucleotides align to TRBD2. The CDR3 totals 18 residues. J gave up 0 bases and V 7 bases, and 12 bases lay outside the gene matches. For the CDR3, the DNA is TGTGCCAGCACCCCCCCGGGACTAGCGGTATCTAGCACAGATACGCAGTATTTT. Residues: CASTPPGLAVSSTDTQYF.

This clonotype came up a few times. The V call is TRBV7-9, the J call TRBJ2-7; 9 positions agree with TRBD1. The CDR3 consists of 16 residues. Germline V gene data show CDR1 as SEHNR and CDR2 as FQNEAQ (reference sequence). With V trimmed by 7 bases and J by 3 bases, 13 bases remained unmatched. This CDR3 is CASTLLLGQGSYEQYF. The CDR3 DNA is TGTGCCAGCACGCTCCTTTTGGGACAGGGAAGCTACGAGCAGTACTTC.

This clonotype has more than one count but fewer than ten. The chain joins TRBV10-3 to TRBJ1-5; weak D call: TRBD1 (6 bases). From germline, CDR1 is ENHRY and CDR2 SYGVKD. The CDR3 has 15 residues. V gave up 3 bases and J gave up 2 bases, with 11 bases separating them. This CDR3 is CAISDLQGGNQPQHF. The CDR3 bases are TGTGCCATCAGTGACTTACAGGGCGGCAATCAGCCCCAGCATTTT.

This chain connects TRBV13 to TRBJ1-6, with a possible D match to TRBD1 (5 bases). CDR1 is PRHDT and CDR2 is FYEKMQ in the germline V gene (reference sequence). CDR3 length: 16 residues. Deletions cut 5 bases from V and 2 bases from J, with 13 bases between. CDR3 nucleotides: TGTGCCAGCAGCACAACACAGGACACCTATAATTCACCCCTCCACTTT. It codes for CASSTTQDTYNSPLHF.

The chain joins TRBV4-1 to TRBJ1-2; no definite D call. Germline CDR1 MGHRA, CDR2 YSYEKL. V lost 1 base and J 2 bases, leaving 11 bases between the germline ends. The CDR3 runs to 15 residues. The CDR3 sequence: CASSQVGQANYGYTF. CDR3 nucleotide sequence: TGCGCCAGCAGCCAAGTCGGTCAGGCCAACTATGGCTACACCTTC.

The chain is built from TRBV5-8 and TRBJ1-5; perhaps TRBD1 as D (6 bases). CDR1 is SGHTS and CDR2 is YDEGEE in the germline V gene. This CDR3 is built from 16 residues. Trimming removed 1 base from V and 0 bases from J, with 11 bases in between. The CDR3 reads CASSLWGLGSNQPQHF. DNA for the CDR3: TGTGCCAGCAGCTTGTGGGGGCTCGGTAGCAATCAGCCCCAGCATTTT.

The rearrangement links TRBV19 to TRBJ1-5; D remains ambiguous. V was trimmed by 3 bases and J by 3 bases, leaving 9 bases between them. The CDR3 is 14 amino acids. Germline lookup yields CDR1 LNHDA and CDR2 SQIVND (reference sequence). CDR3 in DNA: TGTGCCAGTAGTATTGAACAGAACAATCAGCCCCAGCATTTT. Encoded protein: CASSIEQNNQPQHF.

The CDR3: CASTRTSGVYNEQFF. For the CDR3, the DNA is TGTGCCAGCACCCGCACTAGCGGGGTATACAATGAGCAGTTCTTC. The gene calls are TRBV27 and TRBJ2-1; 10 bases are a match to TRBD2. V lost 7 bases to trimming and J lost 4 bases; unmatched junction nucleotides: 7. This CDR3 region has 15 residues. Germline values: CDR1 MNHEY, CDR2 SMNVEV (reference sequence).